A selection of T cell receptor beta chains follows, all from one sample in a study of blood T cell repertoires in COVID-19. Using immunoSEQ multiplex PCR, the repertoire was profiled, and TCRdb retains in-frame clones only, with some absent. The sample has a few hundred thousand clones, more than 70% seen once. Source material: peripheral blood. These receptors all stem from a woman aged 45-59 years who had recovered from COVID-19. CDR3s leave out the opening cysteine and the closing phenylalanine or tryptophan.

>TRBV28|15
ASRPTGSYGARAEAF
>TRBV7-2|13
ASSLLATYQETQY
>TRBV6-2/TRBV6-3|10
ASSPQDNEQF
>TRBV4-3|14
ASSQDASGGRDEQF
>TRBV11-3|13
ASSLVAGGQETQY
>TRBV4-3|15
ASSQGPGGASSYEQY
>TRBV11-1|13
ASSSHDRYGETQY
>TRBV4-1|17
ASSQDHGGRSALRQPQH
>TRBV27|12
ASSLSGGTTEAF
>TRBV18|15
ASSPNSQASGANVLT
>TRBV4-3|11
ASSQGQNGELF
>TRBV5-6|13
ASSFRQGTNEKLF
>TRBV7-9|12
ASSPGTGAYEQY
>TRBV28|12
ASSPGQENYGYT
>TRBV2|13
ASSRLVSGANVLT
>TRBV27|13
ASSLLSRLYNEQF
>TRBV10-3|11
AISGTGQDGYT
>TRBV5-1|11
ASSQGVNQPQH
>TRBV28|15
ASSSYRLAGEKETQY
>TRBV6-6|11
ASSWSRAYEQY
>TRBV2|13
ATTSDRGGTGELF
>TRBV20-1|10
SASRQQETQY
>TRBV5-5|11
ASSLDRQETQY
>TRBV28|15
ASSSDWASSGANVLT
>TRBV4-3|13
ASSHRPEGGYGYT
>TRBV5-1|15
ASSAPSSGGGYNEQF
>TRBV28|13
ASSSGGLNTGELF
>TRBV7-2|12
ASSLFGQTYEQY
>TRBV7-2|14
ASRMGSWDRNTEAF
>TRBV6-1|11
ASSETGRDTIY
>TRBV6-5|13
ASSYSPTGLAKAH
>TRBV5-1|12
ASSLGTVNEKLF
>TRBV10-1|15
ASSVPEDGDINEKLF
>TRBV13|11
ASSAGQYNEQF
>TRBV9|12
ASSVQGDRDGYT
>TRBV12-3/TRBV12-4|11
ASRKQGGYEQY
>TRBV7-2|13
ASSLEVASTDTQY
>TRBV7-2|12
ASSFQGAMGEQF
>TRBV7-2|13
ASSQDRGQPYEQY
>TRBV7-2|13
ASSWTIPGDSPLH
>TRBV7-9|13
ASSFSVSGANVLT
>TRBV7-9|16
ASSSRGLAGIFDNEQF
>TRBV28|12
ASMGGGAVDTQY
>TRBV19|10
ASSIASYGYT
>TRBV7-6|15
ASSSGWGTLSADTQY
>TRBV27|12
ASSLWAAGNTIY
>TRBV5-1|12
ASSLPGQGAEAF
>TRBV4-3|12
ASSPRLAGNEQF